The 4 T cell receptor beta chains listed next were all sequenced from one sample in a study of blood T cell repertoires in COVID-19. TCRdb's table, derived via immunoSEQ multiplex PCR, lists solely in-frame clones and lacks some. The data show about 150,000 clones, around four fifths seen once. Specimen: peripheral blood. Receptors originate from a woman of 80 years or more with COVID-19, enrolled during active disease.

The chain combines TRBV6-5 with TRBJ1-6; 8 bases line up with TRBD1. The CDR3 is made up of 13 amino acids. V lost 7 bases to trimming and J lost 9 bases; unmatched junction nucleotides: 5. Germline V CDR1 and CDR2: MNHEY, SVGAGI. For the CDR3, the DNA is TGTGCCAGCAAAATTGACAGGGGTTCACCCCTCCACTTT. Translating it yields CASKIDRGSPLHF.

This clone was seen just once. The chain employs TRBV9 and TRBJ2-1; 11 nucleotides match TRBD2. CDR3 size: 17 residues. J lost 6 bases, V lost 4 bases, and 12 bases had no gene match. The V gene's germline CDR1 is SGDLS and CDR2 YYNGEE. CDR3 residues: CASSPRVAGGPGNEQFF. As DNA, the CDR3 is TGTGCCAGCAGCCCTAGGGTAGCGGGGGGGCCCGGCAATGAGCAGTTCTTC.

This rearrangement joins TRBV6-6 to TRBJ1-6, with 9 nucleotides matching TRBD1. This CDR3 has 15 residues. CDR1 is MNHNY and CDR2 is SVGAGI in the germline V gene (reference sequence). With V trimmed by 8 bases and J by 7 bases, 9 bases remained unmatched. As DNA, the CDR3 is TGTGCCAGCCGCCCCCCCGGGACAGGGAATTCACCCCTCCACTTT. Translated, it gives CASRPPGTGNSPLHF.

The chain links TRBV19 to TRBJ2-7; 9 bases are a match to TRBD1. V shed 7 bases, J shed 4 bases, and the junction held 8 bases outside the gene matches. The CDR3 has 14 residues. Germline loops: CDR1 LNHDA, CDR2 SQIVND (reference sequence). The CDR3 here is CASTAGQGVYEQYF. CDR3 DNA: TGTGCCAGTACGGCGGGACAGGGTGTTTACGAGCAGTACTTC.